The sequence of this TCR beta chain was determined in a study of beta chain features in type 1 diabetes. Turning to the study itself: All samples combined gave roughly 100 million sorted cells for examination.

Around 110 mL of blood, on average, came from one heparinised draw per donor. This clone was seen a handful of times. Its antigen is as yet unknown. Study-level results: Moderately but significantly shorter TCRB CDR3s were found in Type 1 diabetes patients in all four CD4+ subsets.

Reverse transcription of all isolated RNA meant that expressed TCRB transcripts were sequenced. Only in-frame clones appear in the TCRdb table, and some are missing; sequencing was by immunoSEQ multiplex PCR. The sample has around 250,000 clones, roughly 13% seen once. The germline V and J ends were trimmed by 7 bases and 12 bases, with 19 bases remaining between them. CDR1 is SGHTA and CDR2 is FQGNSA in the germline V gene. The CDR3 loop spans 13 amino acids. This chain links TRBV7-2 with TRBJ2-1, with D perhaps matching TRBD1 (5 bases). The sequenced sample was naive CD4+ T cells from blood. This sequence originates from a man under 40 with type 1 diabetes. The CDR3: CASTMGHKSGQFF. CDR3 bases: TGTGCCAGCACCATGGGGCACAAAAGTGGGCAGTTCTTC.